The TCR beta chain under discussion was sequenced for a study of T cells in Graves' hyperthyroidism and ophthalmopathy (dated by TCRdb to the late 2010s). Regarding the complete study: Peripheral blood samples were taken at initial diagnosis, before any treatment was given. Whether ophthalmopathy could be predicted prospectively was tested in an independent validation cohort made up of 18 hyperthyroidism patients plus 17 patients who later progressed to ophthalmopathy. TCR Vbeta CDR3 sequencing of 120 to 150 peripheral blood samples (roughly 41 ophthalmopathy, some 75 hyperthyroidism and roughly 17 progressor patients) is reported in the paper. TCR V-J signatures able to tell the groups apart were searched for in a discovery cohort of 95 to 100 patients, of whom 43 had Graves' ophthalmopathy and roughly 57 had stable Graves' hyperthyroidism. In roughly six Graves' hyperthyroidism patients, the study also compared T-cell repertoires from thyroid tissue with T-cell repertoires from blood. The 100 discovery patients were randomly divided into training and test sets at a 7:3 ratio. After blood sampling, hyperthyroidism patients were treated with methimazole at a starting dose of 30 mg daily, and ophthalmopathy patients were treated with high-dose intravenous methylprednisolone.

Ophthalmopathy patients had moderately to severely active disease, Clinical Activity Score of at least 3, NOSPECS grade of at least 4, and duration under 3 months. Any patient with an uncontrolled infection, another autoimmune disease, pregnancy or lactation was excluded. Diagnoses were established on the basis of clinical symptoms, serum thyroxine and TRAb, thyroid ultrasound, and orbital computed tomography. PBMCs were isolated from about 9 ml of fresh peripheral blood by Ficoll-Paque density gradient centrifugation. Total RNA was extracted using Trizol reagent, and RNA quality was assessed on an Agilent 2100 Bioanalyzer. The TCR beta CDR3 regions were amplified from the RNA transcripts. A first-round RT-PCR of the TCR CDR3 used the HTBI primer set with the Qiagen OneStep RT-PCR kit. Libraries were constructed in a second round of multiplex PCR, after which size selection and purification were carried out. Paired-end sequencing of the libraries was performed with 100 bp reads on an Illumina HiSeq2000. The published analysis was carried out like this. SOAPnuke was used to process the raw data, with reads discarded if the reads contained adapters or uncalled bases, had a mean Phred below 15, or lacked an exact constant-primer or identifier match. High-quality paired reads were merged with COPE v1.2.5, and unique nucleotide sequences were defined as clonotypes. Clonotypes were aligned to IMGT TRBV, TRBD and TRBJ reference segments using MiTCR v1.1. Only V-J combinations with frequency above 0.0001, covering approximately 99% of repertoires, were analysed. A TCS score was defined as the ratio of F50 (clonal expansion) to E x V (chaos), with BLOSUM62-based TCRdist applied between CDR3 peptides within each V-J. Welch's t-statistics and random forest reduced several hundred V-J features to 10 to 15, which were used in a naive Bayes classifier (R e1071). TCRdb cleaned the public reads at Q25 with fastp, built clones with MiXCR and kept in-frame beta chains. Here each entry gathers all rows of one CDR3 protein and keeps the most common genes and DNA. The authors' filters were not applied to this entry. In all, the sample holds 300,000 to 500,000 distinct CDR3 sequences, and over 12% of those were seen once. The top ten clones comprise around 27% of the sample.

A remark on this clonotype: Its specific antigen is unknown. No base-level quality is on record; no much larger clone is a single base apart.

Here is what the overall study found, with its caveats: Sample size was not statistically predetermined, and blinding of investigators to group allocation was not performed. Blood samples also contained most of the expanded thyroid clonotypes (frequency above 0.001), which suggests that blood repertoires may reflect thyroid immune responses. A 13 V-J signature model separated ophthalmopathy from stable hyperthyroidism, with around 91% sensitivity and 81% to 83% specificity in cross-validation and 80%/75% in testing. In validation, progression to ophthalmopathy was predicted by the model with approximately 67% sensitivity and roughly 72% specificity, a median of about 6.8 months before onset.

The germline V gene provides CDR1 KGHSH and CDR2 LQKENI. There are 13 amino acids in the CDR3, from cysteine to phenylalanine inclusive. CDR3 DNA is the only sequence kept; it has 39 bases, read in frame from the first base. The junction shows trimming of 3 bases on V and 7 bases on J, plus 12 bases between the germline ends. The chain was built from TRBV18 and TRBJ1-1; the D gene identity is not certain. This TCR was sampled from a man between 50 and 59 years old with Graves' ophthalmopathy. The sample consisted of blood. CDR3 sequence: CASSPPSEVEAFF. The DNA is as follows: TGTGCCAGCTCACCGCCTTCCGAAGTTGAAGCTTTCTTT. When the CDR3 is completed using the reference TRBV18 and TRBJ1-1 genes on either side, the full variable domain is NAGVMQNPRHLVRRRGQEARLRCSPMKGHSHVYWYRQLPEEGLKFMVYLQKENIIDESGMPKERFSAEFPKEGPSILRIQQVVRGDSAAYFCASSPPSEVEAFFGQGTRLTVV.